The next 16 T cell receptor beta chains were all read from a single sample in a study of T-cell reconstitution after alpha-beta-depleted transplantation in children. Unique molecular identifiers featured in how the TCRbeta library was prepared. TCRdb itself ran the PCR reads through MiXCR, one entry per CDR3 protein. The sample holds 400,000 to 550,000 distinct CDR3 sequences, roughly a tenth seen once. The material was PBMCs, obtained before TCRalphabeta/CD19-depleted stem cell transplant. Receptors were obtained from a child under 10 years old with inherited bone marrow failure, due to receive a stem cell transplant.

This clonotype was observed at least ten times. V gene TRBV5-1 combines with J gene TRBJ2-7, with D perhaps TRBD1 or TRBD2 (5 bases each). The CDR3 runs 14 residues. The V end was cut by 3 bases, the J end by 7 bases, with 17 bases between. Germline V CDR1 and CDR2: SGHRS, YFSETQ. Here the CDR3 reads CASSWDLNTEEQYF. DNA for the CDR3: TGCGCCAGCAGCTGGGACCTTAATACAGAGGAGCAGTACTTC.

In its sample, this clonotype was seen many times. The chain couples TRBV7-9 to TRBJ2-7; D is unclear. Germline assignment: CDR1 SEHNR and CDR2 FQNEAQ (reference sequence). Trimming took off 5 bases at V and 1 base at J, with 15 bases between the two ends. There are 15 residues in the CDR3. The CDR3 DNA is TGTGCCAGCAGCCCACGTCCTACTGGGTCCTACGAGCAGTACTTC. This sequence encodes CASSPRPTGSYEQYF.

This clonotype was picked up many times. V is TRBV6-2 or TRBV6-3 and J is TRBJ2-1, with 7 positions matching TRBD2. The CDR3 is 14 residues long. V trimming: 8 bases; J trimming: 1 base; junction bases outside the gene matches: 5. The germline CDR1 and CDR2 sequences are MNHEY and SVGEGT. The CDR3, as DNA: TGTGCCAGCGATTTTAGCGGGTCCTACAATGAGCAGTTCTTC. The encoded protein is CASDFSGSYNEQFF.

This clonotype was counted many times. This rearrangement joins TRBV5-1 to TRBJ2-1; the D call may be TRBD1 or TRBD2 (5 bases each). The V end was cut by 0 bases, the J end by 5 bases, with 21 bases between. The CDR3 contains 18 residues. The germline V gene has CDR1 SGHRS and CDR2 YFSETQ. CDR3 in DNA: TGCGCCAGCAGCTTGGTTTCCCTCGGTCAATTGGGGGACAATGAGCAGTTCTTC. Translating gives CASSLVSLGQLGDNEQFF.

Ten or more counts support this clonotype. This chain links TRBV5-1 with TRBJ2-7, with 10 bases matching TRBD1. V dropped 2 bases and J dropped 3; count of bases not matched to a gene: 5. Germline-derived CDR1 and CDR2 are SGHRS and YFSETQ. The CDR3 has 15 amino acids. The CDR3 is CASSFRGQGSYEQYF. Here the CDR3 DNA reads TGCGCCAGCAGCTTCCGGGGACAGGGGAGCTACGAGCAGTACTTC.

About this clonotype: Possible read error: a much larger clone is one base away. The gene calls are TRBV9 and TRBJ2-1, with no clear D. The germline V and J ends were trimmed by 0 bases and 10 bases, with 11 bases remaining between them. CDR3 size: 13 residues. Germline V gives CDR1 SGDLS, CDR2 YYNGEE. CDR3 coding DNA: TGTGCCAGCAGCGTAGAGGACCGACCAGAGCAGTTCTTC. Translated, it gives CASSVEDRPEQFF.

In this sample, this clonotype turned up many times. The chain couples TRBV3-1 to TRBJ1-5; TRBD1 is a possible D gene (6 bases). V was clipped by 2 bases and J by 6 bases, with 14 bases between them. This CDR3 region has 15 residues. CDR1 and CDR2 from the germline V gene are LGHDT and YNNKEL (reference sequence). The CDR3 region has the DNA TGTGCCAGCAGCCAACTACAGGGAATTGGTCAGCCCCAGCATTTT. As protein: CASSQLQGIGQPQHF.

This clonotype has a count of ten or more. The CDR3, as DNA: TGTGCCAGCAGCGCAACACAGGGTTCAGAGACCCAGTACTTC. As protein: CASSATQGSETQYF. The rearrangement joins TRBV11-2 to TRBJ2-5, with D possibly being TRBD1 (6 bases). Germline V gene data show CDR1 as SGHAT and CDR2 as FQNNGV. CDR3 size: 14 residues. V lost 5 bases and J lost 4, with 14 bases in between.

About this clonotype itself: This may arise from a read error, as a much more abundant clone is one base away. The rearrangement uses TRBV12-3 or TRBV12-4 and TRBJ2-3; D gene ambiguous. This CDR3 spans 15 amino acids. The CDR3 region is CASSLLLDGSDTQNF. CDR3 in DNA: TGTGCCAGCAGTTTACTTTTGGACGGATCAGATACGCAGAATTTT.

This clonotype showed up many times. This rearrangement joins TRBV25-1 to TRBJ2-3; D is perhaps TRBD1 or TRBD2 (5 bases each). The CDR3 has 16 amino acids. Trimming cost V 2 bases and J 2 bases, with 14 bases left between them. Germline V gives CDR1 MGHDK, CDR2 SYGVNS. The chain's CDR3 is CASSEGSGDPTDTQYF. In nucleotides, the CDR3 is TGTGCCAGCAGTGAAGGGTCTGGGGACCCCACAGATACGCAGTATTTT. Supplemented by reference TRBV25-1 and TRBJ2-3, the full variable domain reads EADIYQTPRYLVIGTGKKITLECSQTMGHDKMYWYQQDPGMELHLIHYSYGVNSTEKGDLSSESTVSRIRTEHFPLTLESARPSHTSQYLCASSEGSGDPTDTQYFGPGTRLTVL.

This clonotype was observed a handful of times. The genes are TRBV27 and TRBJ2-7, with D possibly TRBD1 on 6 matching bases. CDR1 is MNHEY and CDR2 is SMNVEV in the germline V gene (reference sequence). V was clipped by 5 bases and J by 2 bases, with 22 bases between them. The length of the CDR3 is 17 residues. The CDR3 DNA reads as TGTGCCAGCAGTCCTCTCCAGAACCAGGGGATGGCCTACGAGCAGTACTTC. Protein product: CASSPLQNQGMAYEQYF.

Many counts were recorded for this clonotype. This rearrangement joins TRBV9 to TRBJ2-1; no definite D call. This CDR3 spans 14 amino acids. Between the trimmed V and J ends, which lost 4 bases and 8 bases, there was a span of 16 bases. Germline V gene sequence: CDR1 SGDLS, CDR2 YYNGEE. CDR3 sequence reads: CASSLGRVWDEQFF. For the CDR3, the DNA is TGTGCCAGCAGCCTCGGACGGGTTTGGGATGAGCAGTTCTTC.

This clonotype occurred many times. The chain couples TRBV6-2 or TRBV6-3 to TRBJ1-4; maybe TRBD1 (5 bases). The CDR3 is 16 residues long. CDR1 is MNHEY and CDR2 is SVGEGT in the germline V gene. Trimming removed 7 bases at V and 6 bases at J, with 21 bases between. This CDR3 is CASTDSFHGADEKLFF. The CDR3 coding sequence is TGTGCCAGCACCGACAGTTTTCATGGGGCGGATGAAAAACTGTTTTTT.

The V call is TRBV18, the J call TRBJ1-5, with D possibly being TRBD1 (5 bases). Germline V gene lookup returns CDR1 KGHSH and CDR2 LQKENI. The CDR3 spans 13 residues. Between the trimmed V and J ends, which lost 6 bases and 7 bases, there was a span of 13 bases. This CDR3 is CASSPGRDQPQHF. The DNA for the CDR3 is TGTGCCAGCTCCCCCGGGAGGGACCAGCCCCAGCATTTT.

This clonotype was seen at least ten times. This chain connects TRBV10-3 to TRBJ1-2; D not certain. Germline assignment: CDR1 ENHRY and CDR2 SYGVKD. The CDR3 has 11 amino acids. V gave up 10 bases and J gave up 5 bases, with 11 bases separating them. The CDR3 region is CATLTQYGYTF. CDR3 nucleotide sequence: TGTGCCACCCTAACGCAGTATGGCTACACCTTC.

Turning to this clonotype: A much more abundant neighbour one base away suggests this may be a read error. The rearrangement joins TRBV13 to TRBJ2-1, with D unclear. CDR3 length: 13 residues. Germline assignment: CDR1 PRHDT and CDR2 FYEKMQ (reference sequence). The CDR3 loop reads CASAPRNDNGQFF. CDR3 bases: TGTGCCAGCGCCCCGAGGAACGACAATGGGCAGTTCTTC.